One TCR beta chain is described in this entry. This clone was observed a single time. Its specific antigen is unknown. No clone much larger than this one lies a single base away; base qualities are absent. The CDR3 runs 13 residues from the cysteine to the phenylalanine. Only the CDR3 DNA is retained, 39 bases long and in frame from the first base. A distance of 13 bases separates the germline ends of V and J, which lose 8 bases and 2 bases respectively. Sequences MNHEY (CDR1) and SMNVEV (CDR2) are obtained from the germline V gene (reference sequence). Library preparation was by the immunoSEQ multiplex PCR assay. The multiplex PCR relied on a mix of 60 forward primers for TCR Vbeta segments and 13 reverse primers for TCR Jbeta segments. The CDR3 region of rearranged TCR beta genes was amplified from genomic DNA by a multiplex PCR assay. On the Illumina HiSeq System, the amplified TCR beta libraries were sequenced as 87-base-pair reads. The authors' analysis ran thus. Across the 600 to 700 repertoires, a later analysis counted tens of millions of unique TCR beta chains, 9.5 million to 12 million of which were shared by at least two donors. Raw reads were error-corrected and collapsed into unique sequences with a nearest-neighbor algorithm that merged closely related sequences to remove PCR and sequencing errors. Alignment of CDR3 sequences to IMGT reference sequences was used to assign V, D and J gene segments. For a sequence to be retained, at least a six-nucleotide match to both a V gene segment and a J gene segment was required. Rearrangements were classified as productive when the CDR3 lacked stop codons and remained in frame with V and J, and all other rearrangements were classified as non-productive. Following IMGT convention, CDR3 was defined as the stretch from the second conserved V-encoded cysteine to the conserved J-encoded phenylalanine. The earlier analysis of some 580 of the donors excluded any sequence lacking an unambiguous match to a single V gene segment. An earlier analysis of fewer than 750 of the donors classified V segments as functional when productive rearrangements were above 56.7% and as segregating when the standard deviation between donors was above 5%. To diagnose cytomegalovirus status from the catalog of TCR beta chain sequences, a statistical classification framework was built. A later analysis assigned V and J genes by comparing TCR nucleotide sequences with IMGT/GENE-DB human TR gene sequences. In a later analysis, CDR3 sequences and most-parsimonious VDJ recombination scenarios were assigned using the TCRdist pipeline. In a later analysis, each TCR beta chain was defined by its CDR3 amino acid sequence together with its V-gene family, and reads without a unique V-gene family were excluded. To address suspected cross-contamination and a sequencing artifact, a later analysis removed 550 to 750 highly shared, low-generation-probability nucleotide sequences. A later analysis calculated a clonal expansion index for each public chain from normalized within-repertoire ranks of inferred template counts. In a later analysis, generation probabilities were computed using a VDJ recombination model fitted to out-of-frame rearrangements, and the results were checked against IGoR. In a later analysis, hypergeometric tests were used to score TCR-TCR, TCR-HLA and TCR-CMV co-occurrence, with a repertoire-size bias correction applied to TCR pairs. A later analysis estimated false discovery rates by permuting HLA or CMV assignments 20 times. In a later analysis, co-occurring TCRs were grouped using DBSCAN, and TCRdist sequence similarity was added for clustering within HLA-allele-positive subsets. For co-occurrence clustering, repertoires with fewer than 30,000 or more than 120,000 public chains were excluded, along with several repertoires with anomalous nucleotide sharing. Not all clones reach the TCRdb copy of this immuneACCESS table, which keeps in-frame sequences only. Checked studies attribute under half of the gap to unresolved V genes and leave the rest unexplained. The V and J calls and clone size are taken from that table; D and trimming were inferred from the DNA. This sample lists some 150,000 clones; about four fifths were detected once. 13% of the sample belongs to the ten largest clones.

This sample is drawn from a study of cytomegalovirus exposure and HLA in healthy donors (dated by TCRdb to 2015 to 2018). Some background on the complete study: An earlier analysis of 587 of the donors reported 276 Gb of sequence data and 95 million to 120 million unique TCR beta sequences obtained from approximately 180 million T cells. A later analysis re-analyzed previously published TCR beta repertoires from approximately 700 donors and added high-resolution HLA genotyping to study TCR occurrence patterns. An early release that covered about 600 HLA-typed donors contained approximately 290 gigabases of sequencing data and tens of millions of unique TCR sequences. A handful of DR-DQ haplotypes were treated as single units for association and clustering because of strong linkage in the cohort. Typing coverage differed by locus: A, B, C, DRB1 and DQB1 were typed in about 629-630 donors, DQA1 in about 500, DPA1 in around 600, and DPB1 in 450 to 480. A later genetic analysis took genome-wide SNP genotypes for about 55% of the 666 donors and used that subset as a discovery cohort. To predict cytomegalovirus infection status, the study brought together high-throughput TCR immunosequencing, statistical association of individual TCRs with disease status, and machine learning. The aim of the study was to test whether cataloging public T cell receptors could identify signatures of past pathogen exposure. Class I and class II HLA loci were covered by the typing at four-digit resolution. An earlier analysis of approximately 630 of the donors applied high-throughput TCR beta sequencing to assess whether each TCR beta V gene segment acted as functional or pseudogenic. Using immunosequencing, the study profiled T cell repertoires from about 620 subjects and related those repertoires to cytomegalovirus serostatus. Every discovery cohort repertoire had been produced on one sequencing platform. A separate validation cohort of roughly 110 different subjects was used in addition to the approximately 610-subject first cohort. Among about 390 genotyped donors of the cohort, an average of around 240,000 unique TCR beta nucleotide sequences were sequenced per donor, 15% to 20% of them non-productive. Alongside the repertoire data, information on donor age, sex, ethnicity and CMV serostatus was compiled. Of the approximately 400 genotyped donors, 80% to 90% were placed in the genetic ancestry cluster associated with self-reported Caucasian donors. In the later analysis, no new phenotypic data were used to find candidate immune exposures; instead, reliance was placed on TCR beta sequences and their occurrence across donors.

General findings and caveats noted by the study authors: In an earlier analysis of around 500 of the donors, most TCR beta V segments appeared in productive rearrangements about 90% or about 30% of the time, broadly matching IMGT annotations. This cohort had only TCR beta chains sequenced, and the lack of alpha or paired-chain data limited which features could be detected. In a later analysis, TCR association rates were found to vary across HLA loci, with the most associated TCRs seen for DRB1 alleles and the fewest for HLA-C alleles. Because counts were too low, roughly 17 rarely observed V segments, including chromosome 9 orphons, were left out of the earlier analysis of over 550 of the donors. The 87-base-pair reads could not distinguish some IMGT-functional V segments, including TRBV6-2 and TRBV6-3, so those segments were excluded. Strong co-occurrence of HLA alleles, especially DR and DQ, made assigning TCR associations to individual alleles difficult. For the cohort, immune exposure information was limited to CMV serostatus. Presence/absence analyses assumed roughly uniform sequencing depth across donors, an assumption that may not hold. In vitro tests confirmed that a few of the cytomegalovirus-associated TCR beta chains recognize cytomegalovirus antigens. Because HLA typing was missing for some donors at each locus, association tests included only the typed subset. According to the authors, the approach could potentially be generalized to other disease states and immunological phenotypes. Specific HLA alleles were associated with around 18,000 TCR beta sequences at a false discovery rate of 0.05 in a later analysis. According to a later analysis, parvovirus B19, influenza, CMV and Epstein-Barr virus appeared linked to several top co-occurrence clusters. A later analysis found that most CMV-associated TCR beta chains appeared HLA-restricted, with HLA associations seemingly driven largely by CMV exposure. The classifier was reported to diagnose cytomegalovirus status with high specificity and sensitivity in both the original cohort and the validation cohort. Linkage disequilibrium might explain the correlated functional status among segregating V segments, but an unknown experimental factor could not be excluded. A later genetic analysis reported fewer N-insertions in productive TCRs among donors in an Asian-associated ancestry cluster than the roughly 690-donor mean. A further reported finding was that TCR beta sequences accurately predicted the HLA-A and HLA-B alleles for most subjects in the first cohort. Most TCR sequences were observed very rarely across donors, whereas some public TCRs were present in many individuals. V-gene and J-gene trimming of TCR beta chains was associated with a missense DCLRE1C variant in a later genetic analysis, and the association was replicated in an independent cohort. A cluster of highly shared sequence variants was judged likely to be a technical artifact of the sequencing pipeline. In the study, some 160 TCR beta chains were listed as associated with cytomegalovirus. In a later analysis, HLA-associated TCR beta chains were found to be more clonally expanded and to have lower generation probabilities than equally common non-associated chains.

In total, 666 healthy bone marrow donors made up the cohort. Cohort members were all nominally healthy when sampled, although unrecorded immune exposures were likely present. The donor tested CMV seronegative and was one of the 352 seronegative cohort members. A peripheral blood sample was provided by each donor, and peripheral blood mononuclear cells were used for TCR beta sequencing. Genomic DNA was extracted from the blood cell samples with the Qiagen DNeasy Blood Extraction Kit. The sequence links TRBV27 to TRBJ2-7; the D segment could be TRBD2, given 5 matching bases. The receptor comes from a woman aged 45 to 65 in good health and CMV-seronegative. The source material was PBMCs. DNA sequence: TGTGCCAGCGGGGAGAGCTACACCTACGAGCAGTACTTC. Translated, this gives CASGESYTYEQYF.